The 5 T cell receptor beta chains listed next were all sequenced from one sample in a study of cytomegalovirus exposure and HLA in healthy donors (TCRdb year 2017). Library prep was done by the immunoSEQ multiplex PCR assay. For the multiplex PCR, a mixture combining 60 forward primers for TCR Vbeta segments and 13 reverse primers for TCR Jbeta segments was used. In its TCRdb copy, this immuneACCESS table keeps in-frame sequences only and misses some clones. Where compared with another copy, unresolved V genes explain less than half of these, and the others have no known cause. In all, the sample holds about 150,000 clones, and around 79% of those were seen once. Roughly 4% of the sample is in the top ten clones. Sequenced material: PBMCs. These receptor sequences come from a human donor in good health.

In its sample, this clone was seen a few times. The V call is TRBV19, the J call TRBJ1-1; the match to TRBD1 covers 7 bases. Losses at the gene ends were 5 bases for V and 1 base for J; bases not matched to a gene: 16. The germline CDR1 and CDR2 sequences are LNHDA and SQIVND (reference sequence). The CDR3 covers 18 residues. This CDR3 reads CASSVRRTGHWGNTEAFF. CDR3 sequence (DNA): TGTGCCAGTAGTGTTCGACGGACAGGCCACTGGGGGAACACTGAAGCTTTCTTT.

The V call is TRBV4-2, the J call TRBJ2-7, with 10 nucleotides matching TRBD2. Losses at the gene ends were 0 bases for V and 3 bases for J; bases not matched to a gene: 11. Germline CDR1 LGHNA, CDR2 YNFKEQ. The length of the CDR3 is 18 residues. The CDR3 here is CASSQDRGLAGDVYEQYF. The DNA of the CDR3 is TGTGCCAGCAGCCAAGATCGGGGCCTAGCGGGGGATGTCTACGAGCAGTACTTC.

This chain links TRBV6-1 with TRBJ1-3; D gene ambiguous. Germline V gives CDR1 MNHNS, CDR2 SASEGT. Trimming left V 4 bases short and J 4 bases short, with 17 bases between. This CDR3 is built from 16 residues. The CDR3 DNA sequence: TGTGCCAGCAGTGGGCAGCGCTCCCTAGAAGGAAACACCATATATTTT. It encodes CASSGQRSLEGNTIYF.

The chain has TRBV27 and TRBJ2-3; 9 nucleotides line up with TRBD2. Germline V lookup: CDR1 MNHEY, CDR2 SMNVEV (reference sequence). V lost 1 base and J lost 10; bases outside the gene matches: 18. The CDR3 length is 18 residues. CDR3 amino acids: CASSLWPISGGYREAQYF. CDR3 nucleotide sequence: TGTGCCAGCAGTTTATGGCCGATTAGCGGGGGTTACAGGGAGGCGCAGTATTTT.

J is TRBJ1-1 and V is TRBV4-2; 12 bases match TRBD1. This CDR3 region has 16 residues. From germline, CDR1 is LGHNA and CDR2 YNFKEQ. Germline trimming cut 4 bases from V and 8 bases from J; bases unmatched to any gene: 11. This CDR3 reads CASSLTGTGGSMEAFF. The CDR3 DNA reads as TGTGCCAGCAGCCTTACCGGGACAGGGGGCTCTATGGAAGCTTTCTTT.